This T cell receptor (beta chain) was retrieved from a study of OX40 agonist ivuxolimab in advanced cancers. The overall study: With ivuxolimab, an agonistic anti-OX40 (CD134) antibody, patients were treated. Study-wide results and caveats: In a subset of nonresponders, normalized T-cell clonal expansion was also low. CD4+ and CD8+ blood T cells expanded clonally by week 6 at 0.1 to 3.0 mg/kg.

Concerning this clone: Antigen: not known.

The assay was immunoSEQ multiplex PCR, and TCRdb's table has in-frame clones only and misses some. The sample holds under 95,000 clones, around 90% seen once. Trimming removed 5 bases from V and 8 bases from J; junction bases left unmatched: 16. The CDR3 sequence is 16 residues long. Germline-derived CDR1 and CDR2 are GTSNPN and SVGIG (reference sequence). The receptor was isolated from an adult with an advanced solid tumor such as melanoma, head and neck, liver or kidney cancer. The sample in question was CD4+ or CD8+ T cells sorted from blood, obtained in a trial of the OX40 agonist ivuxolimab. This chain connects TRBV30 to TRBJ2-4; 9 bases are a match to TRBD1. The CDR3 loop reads CAWSGTGNNGMDIQYF. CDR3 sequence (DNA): TGTGCCTGGTCTGGGACAGGGAATAATGGGATGGACATTCAGTACTTC. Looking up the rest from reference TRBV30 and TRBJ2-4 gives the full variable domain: SQTIHQWPATLVQPVGSPLSLECTVEGTSNPNLYWYRQAAGRGLQLLFYSVGIGQISSEVPQNLSASRPQDRQFILSSKKLLLSDSGFYLCAWSGTGNNGMDIQYFGAGTRLSVL.